The 19 T cell receptor beta chains below come from one sample, sequenced in a study of vaccination and CD4 T cells after COVID-19. Oncomine TCR Beta short-read sequencing was applied to DNA from cultured CD4+ T cells. TCRdb re-called the PCR reads with MiXCR, one entry per CDR3 protein. The data contain about 11,000 distinct CDR3 sequences, roughly 37% of them singletons. The treatment denotes: approximately nine-day PBMC culture with coronavirus spike peptide pools or control peptides (ViraFEST assay). Antigens for these TCRs are unknown. Specimen: CD4+ T cells from blood, cultured in vitro. The receptor source for this set is a human donor who had recovered from COVID-19.

This clonotype was counted between two and nine times. The V gene is TRBV12-3 or TRBV12-4, the J gene TRBJ1-5; D unclear. V gave up 3 bases and J gave up 5 bases, with 8 bases separating them. The CDR3 contains 13 residues. CDR3 region: CASSLRSDQPQHF. For the CDR3, the DNA is TGTGCCAGCAGTTTGAGGTCCGATCAGCCCCAGCATTTT.

This chain connects TRBV19 to TRBJ1-6, with TRBD1 matching over 8 bases. The CDR3 length is 15 residues. Losses at the gene ends were 5 bases for V and 9 bases for J; bases not matched to a gene: 9. Germline-derived CDR1 and CDR2 are LNHDA and SQIVND (reference sequence). In DNA form, the CDR3 reads TGTGCCAGTAGTTTTGGCAGGGGGCAAGGTTCACCCCTCCACTTT. Residues: CASSFGRGQGSPLHF.

The chain links TRBV28 to TRBJ2-3; the D gene is possibly TRBD2 (5 bases). This CDR3 spans 17 amino acids. Per the germline V gene, CDR1 is MDHEN and CDR2 is SYDVKM. Trimming stripped 6 bases from V and 4 bases from J, with 23 bases between. The CDR3 region is CASRPPTGLADPDTQYF. The CDR3 DNA reads as TGTGCCAGCAGACCGCCAACTGGGCTAGCCGACCCAGATACGCAGTATTTT.

This clonotype was seen a handful of times. V is TRBV5-1 and J is TRBJ2-7; D gene uncertain. With 0 bases removed from V and 3 bases from J, the gap between germline ends came to 10 bases. Looked up from germline, CDR1 is SGHRS and CDR2 is YFSETQ. The CDR3 has 14 residues. CDR3 nucleotides: TGCGCCAGCAGCTTGGAAGCCCCACGCTACGAGCAGTACTTC. Encoded protein: CASSLEAPRYEQYF. Full variable domain (missing parts from reference TRBV5-1 and TRBJ2-7): KAGVTQTPRYLIKTRGQQVTLSCSPISGHRSVSWYQQTPGQGLQFLFEYFSETQRNKGNFPGRFSGRQFSNSRSEMNVSTLELGDSALYLCASSLEAPRYEQYFGPGTRLTVT.

The chain employs TRBV19 and TRBJ1-1, with TRBD1 matching over 7 bases. The CDR3 extends over 14 amino acids. V was pared by 5 bases and J by 1 base, with 4 bases of the junction left unmatched. Germline CDR1 is LNHDA and CDR2 is SQIVND (reference sequence). The CDR3 DNA sequence: TGTGCCAGTAGTCAGACAGGGCGGAACACTGAAGCTTTCTTT. This sequence encodes CASSQTGRNTEAFF.

The table lists this clonotype with a few counts. The chain combines TRBV7-3 with TRBJ1-6; D not resolved. V was shortened by 4 bases and J by 2 bases, with 6 bases between the two germline ends. The CDR3 has 14 amino acids. Germline CDR1 reads SGHTA; CDR2 reads FQGTGA. As DNA, the CDR3 is TGTGCCAGCAGCTCCGGCCCCTATAATTCACCCCTCCACTTT. It encodes CASSSGPYNSPLHF.

There are a few counts of this clonotype. The chain links TRBV12-3 or TRBV12-4 to TRBJ2-5; 8 positions match TRBD1. The CDR3 extends over 14 amino acids. V gave up 1 base and J gave up 5 bases; unmatched junction bases: 3. CDR3 nucleotides: TGTGCCAGCAGTTTAGGACAGGGGAGGGAGACCCAGTACTTC. Encoded protein: CASSLGQGRETQYF.

The V gene is TRBV6-2 or TRBV6-3, the J gene TRBJ1-1, with D perhaps matching TRBD1 (6 bases). The V end was cut by 6 bases, the J end by 5 bases, with 16 bases between. The CDR3 contains 14 residues. From germline, CDR1 is MNHEY and CDR2 SVGEGT. For the CDR3, the DNA is TGTGCCAGCAGCCAACAGGGACGGGGAACTGAAGCTTTCTTT. Its translation is CASSQQGRGTEAFF.

The chain combines TRBV7-8 with TRBJ1-5; possibly TRBD1 for D (5 bases). Germline V gene sequence: CDR1 SGHVS, CDR2 FQNEAQ. Trimming removed 2 bases at V and 0 bases at J, with 14 bases between. The CDR3 covers 17 residues. The CDR3: CASSLRRGPYSNQPQHF. CDR3 DNA sequence: TGTGCCAGCAGCTTAAGACGGGGACCCTATAGCAATCAGCCCCAGCATTTT.

This rearrangement joins TRBV7-2 to TRBJ2-7; 9 nucleotides agree with TRBD2. This CDR3 has 14 residues. Germline V gene data show CDR1 as SGHTA and CDR2 as FQGNSA. V lost 5 bases to trimming and J lost 3 bases; unmatched junction nucleotides: 5. CDR3 nucleotide sequence: TGTGCCAGCAGCCCGGGACTAGCCTTCTACGAGCAGTACTTC. Protein product: CASSPGLAFYEQYF.

This clonotype was counted between two and nine times. The chain carries TRBV7-8 and TRBJ1-2, with 11 bases fitting TRBD1. Germline assignment: CDR1 SGHVS and CDR2 FQNEAQ. The CDR3 is made up of 15 amino acids. V lost 3 bases, J lost 4 bases, and 4 bases stayed unmatched. The CDR3 nucleotides read TGTGCCAGCAGCTTTTCCGGGACAGGGGGCTATGGCTACACCTTC. Translated: CASSFSGTGGYGYTF.

This chain uses TRBV7-2 with TRBJ2-1, with D maybe TRBD2 (6 bases). CDR1 is SGHTA, CDR2 FQGNSA, per germline. With 2 bases removed from V and 5 bases from J, the gap between germline ends came to 13 bases. The CDR3 sequence is 15 residues long. The CDR3 nucleotides read TGTGCCAGCAGCTTATTCTGGCGGGGAAACAATGAGCAGTTCTTC. Residues: CASSLFWRGNNEQFF.

This chain joins TRBV5-6 and TRBJ2-7; perhaps TRBD1 as D (5 bases). The germline gives CDR1 SGHDT, CDR2 YYEEEE. The CDR3 is 14 residues long. The ends were cut back, 4 bases at V and 5 bases at J, with 16 bases in the middle. CDR3 in amino acids: CASSPLDSAHEQYF. The CDR3 nucleotides are TGTGCCAGCAGCCCACTTGACAGTGCCCACGAGCAGTACTTC.

This chain joins TRBV6-1 and TRBJ1-2, with TRBD1 identical over 7 bases. V trimming: 5 bases; J trimming: 0 bases; junction bases outside the gene matches: 6. Germline V gives CDR1 MNHNS, CDR2 SASEGT. This CDR3 spans 15 amino acids. The CDR3 nucleotides read TGTGCCAGCAGTATAAACACAGGGGCTAACTATGGCTACACCTTC. Its protein product is CASSINTGANYGYTF.

The rearrangement links TRBV7-6 to TRBJ1-2, with no clear D. Trimming pared 3 bases from V and 6 bases from J, leaving 11 bases between. Germline CDR1 is SGHVS and CDR2 is FNYEAQ. The CDR3 sequence is 13 residues long. This CDR3 reads CASSFTEQDGYTF. The DNA of the CDR3 is TGTGCCAGCAGCTTTACAGAGCAGGATGGCTACACCTTC.

The chain joins TRBV15 to TRBJ2-5, with D perhaps TRBD1 (6 bases). This CDR3 contains 15 residues. Looked up from germline, CDR1 is LNHNV and CDR2 is YYDKDF (reference sequence). V gave up 3 bases and J gave up 3 bases, with 14 bases separating them. DNA for the CDR3: TGTGCCACCAGCAGGACCCCGAGGACAGAAGAGACCCAGTACTTC. This sequence encodes CATSRTPRTEETQYF.

The CDR3: CASRPYNAGPMTDTQYF. The CDR3 coding sequence is TGTGCCAGTAGGCCGTATAATGCGGGGCCTATGACAGATACGCAGTATTTT. J is TRBJ2-3 and V is TRBV19; D is perhaps TRBD2 (6 bases). The CDR3 contains 17 residues. Trimming shortened V by 6 bases and J by 3 bases, and 22 bases separated the two germline ends. Per germline, CDR1 LNHDA and CDR2 SQIVND (reference sequence).

This rearrangement joins TRBV6-5 to TRBJ1-4; D ambiguous. Trimming stripped 2 bases from V and 6 bases from J, with 10 bases between. The CDR3 sequence is 14 residues long. Germline V gene sequence: CDR1 MNHEY, CDR2 SVGAGI. The CDR3 DNA is TGTGCCAGCAGTTACAGGGATAGAGATGAAAAACTGTTTTTT. It encodes CASSYRDRDEKLFF.

This chain links TRBV6-1 with TRBJ1-2, with TRBD1 as a possible D gene (5 bases). This CDR3 has 13 amino acids. The V gene's germline CDR1 is MNHNS and CDR2 SASEGT. V was cut by 6 bases and J by 3 bases, with 11 bases left in between. The DNA of the CDR3 is TGTGCCAGCAGGGGGGACGGAGACTATGGCTACACCTTC. Translation gives CASRGDGDYGYTF.